This entry features one T cell receptor beta chain sequence. TRB rearrangements were amplified by touch-down multiplex PCR with mixed TRB-A/B primers. TCRdb reanalyzed the multiplex PCR reads and collapses them to one entry per CDR3 protein, without DNA. The sample has around 5,000 distinct CDR3 sequences. The record originates from a study of T cell clusters in autoimmune cytopenias. TRB was amplified from roughly 270 ng of peripheral blood genomic DNA per sample. The CDR3 length is 13 residues. CDR1 GTSNPN and CDR2 SVGIG come from the germline V gene (reference sequence). The data also belong to a second study, concerning T cell repertoires in aging, cancer and after chemotherapy. From that paper: Healthy donor repertoires were recorded over several months to years and showed clear clonal overlap.

The clonotype originates from a human donor in good health. The chain couples TRBV30 to TRBJ1-4. The sequencing sample was made of peripheral blood. The CDR3 sequence is CAWSLTEWGELLF.